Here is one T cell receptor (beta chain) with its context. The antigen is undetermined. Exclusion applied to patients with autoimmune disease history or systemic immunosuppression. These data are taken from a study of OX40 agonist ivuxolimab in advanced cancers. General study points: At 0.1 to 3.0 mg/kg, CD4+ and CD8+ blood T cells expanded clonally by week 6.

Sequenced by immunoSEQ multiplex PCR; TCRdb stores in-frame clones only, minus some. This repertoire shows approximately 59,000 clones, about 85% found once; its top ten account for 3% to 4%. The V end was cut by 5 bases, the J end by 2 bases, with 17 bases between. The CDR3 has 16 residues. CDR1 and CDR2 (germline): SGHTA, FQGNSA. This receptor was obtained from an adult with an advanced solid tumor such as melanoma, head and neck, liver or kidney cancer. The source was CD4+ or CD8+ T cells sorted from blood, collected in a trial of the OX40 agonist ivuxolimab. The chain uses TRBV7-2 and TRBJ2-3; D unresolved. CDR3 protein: CASSLRLSGITDTQYF. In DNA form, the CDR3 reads TGTGCCAGCAGCCTTAGGTTATCTGGAATCACAGATACGCAGTATTTT.